This record concerns one T cell receptor (beta chain) sequence. Its cognate antigen is unknown. The CDR3 extends over 15 amino acids. V was clipped by 5 bases and J by 4 bases, with 18 bases between them. The germline CDR1 and CDR2 sequences are SEHNR and FQNEAQ (reference sequence). The authors built TCR beta libraries using iRepertoire HTBI primers and Arm-PCR of CDR3 regions. A single record per CDR3 protein comes from TCRdb applying MiXCR to the multiplex PCR reads. The sample includes about 220,000 distinct CDR3 sequences, roughly a fifth of them seen just once. The data were taken from a study of regulatory T cells in long-lasting Graves disease. Study results and limitations: Persistent disease was associated with favored TRBV28 usage and with favored use of TRBJ1-2 and TRBJ2-5.

The time point denotes: newly diagnosed GD, antithyroid drugs for less than 3 months. Preparation of the TCR library used RNA extracted from PBMCs. The data were also submitted as part of a second study, on T cells in Graves' hyperthyroidism and ophthalmopathy. This second study says: The primer set for the first-round RT-PCR of the TCR CDR3 was HTBI.

This sample comprised peripheral blood mononuclear cells (PBMCs), obtained at new diagnosis, from a patient treated with antithyroid drugs. This clonotype was obtained from a woman in her twenties or thirties with Graves disease. The chain joins TRBV7-9 to TRBJ2-7, with a possible D match to TRBD2 (7 bases). In nucleotides, the CDR3 is TGTGCCAGCAGCCCGGGGGGCGGGAGTGGGTACGAGCAGTACTTC. Protein product: CASSPGGGSGYEQYF.